The rows below give T cell receptor beta chains drawn from one sample of a study of blood T cell repertoires in COVID-19. Assay used: immunoSEQ multiplex PCR; TCRdb lists only in-frame clones, some missing. Of 24,000 or so clones listed, 88% are singletons. The sequencing sample was made of peripheral blood. These receptor sequences come from a man in his sixties or seventies in a cohort sampled during active COVID-19. The CDR3 runs from the conserved cysteine through the conserved F or W. The order of the fields is clone size, D gene, J gene, V gene, CDR3 DNA, CDR3 protein. D genes are given only for firm matches. Only some rows state a clone size, as once, few, many or a class for expanded clones.

abundance: NA
d_gene: NA
j_gene: TRBJ2-7
v_gene: TRBV7-8
CDR3nt: TGTGCCAGCAGCCCGAGGGCAGGGGCTGGCTACGAGCAGTACTTC
CDR3aa: CASSPRAGAGYEQYF

abundance: NA
d_gene: TRBD1
j_gene: TRBJ2-2
v_gene: TRBV5-8
CDR3nt: TGTGCCAGCAGCCCCGGGACAGGGGTTACCGGGGAGCTGTTTTTT
CDR3aa: CASSPGTGVTGELFF

abundance: NA
d_gene: NA
j_gene: TRBJ1-4
v_gene: TRBV6-5
CDR3nt: TGTGCCAGCAGTAGACAGCCAACTAATGAAAAACTGTTTTTT
CDR3aa: CASSRQPTNEKLFF

abundance: NA
d_gene: NA
j_gene: TRBJ2-7
v_gene: TRBV3-1/TRBV3-2
CDR3nt: TGTGCCAGCAGCCAAGATCGGGGTGGGGAGCAGTACTTC
CDR3aa: CASSQDRGGEQYF

abundance: NA
d_gene: TRBD1
j_gene: TRBJ2-7
v_gene: TRBV6-6
CDR3nt: TGTGCCAGCAGCCCATATCCGGGACAGGGAAACGAGCAGTACTTC
CDR3aa: CASSPYPGQGNEQYF

abundance: NA
d_gene: NA
j_gene: TRBJ2-7
v_gene: TRBV6-6
CDR3nt: TGTGCCAGCAGTTACTCGGGACAAATCTACGAGCAGTACTTC
CDR3aa: CASSYSGQIYEQYF

abundance: NA
d_gene: TRBD2
j_gene: TRBJ2-3
v_gene: TRBV4-2
CDR3nt: TGTGCCAGCAGCCAAGCGACTAGCGGGATGACAGATACGCAGTATTTT
CDR3aa: CASSQATSGMTDTQYF

abundance: NA
d_gene: TRBD2
j_gene: TRBJ2-2
v_gene: TRBV14
CDR3nt: TGTGCCAGCAGCCTCAGGAGCGGGAGCGGGAGTTATGACACCGGGGAGCTGTTTTTT
CDR3aa: CASSLRSGSGSYDTGELFF

abundance: NA
d_gene: NA
j_gene: TRBJ1-1
v_gene: TRBV28
CDR3nt: TGTGCCAGCAGTTTAGCGGGGGGCCGGAGGGCTTTCTTT
CDR3aa: CASSLAGGRRAFF

abundance: few
d_gene: NA
j_gene: TRBJ2-7
v_gene: TRBV5-1
CDR3nt: TGCGCCAGCAGCTCCGGGACATTACAGTACTTC
CDR3aa: CASSSGTLQYF

abundance: NA
d_gene: NA
j_gene: TRBJ2-6
v_gene: TRBV19
CDR3nt: TGTGCCACGGGACTGAACTCTGGGGCCAACGTCCTGACTTTC
CDR3aa: CATGLNSGANVLTF

abundance: NA
d_gene: TRBD1
j_gene: TRBJ1-1
v_gene: TRBV4-3
CDR3nt: TGCGCCAGCAGCCTTATGTCCGGGACAGGTTCGAACACTGAAGCTTTCTTT
CDR3aa: CASSLMSGTGSNTEAFF

abundance: NA
d_gene: TRBD1
j_gene: TRBJ2-7
v_gene: TRBV11-2
CDR3nt: TGTGCCAGCAGCTTGTTACAGGGGATCGGCGAGCAGTACTTC
CDR3aa: CASSLLQGIGEQYF

abundance: few
d_gene: TRBD1
j_gene: TRBJ2-7
v_gene: TRBV5-1
CDR3nt: TGCGCCAGCAGCTGGGGACAGCGCAAGGACGAGCAGTACTTC
CDR3aa: CASSWGQRKDEQYF

abundance: NA
d_gene: NA
j_gene: TRBJ2-1
v_gene: TRBV29-1
CDR3nt: TGCAGCTTGAGAAGTGGCAGGGCCTACAATGAGCAGTTCTTC
CDR3aa: CSLRSGRAYNEQFF

abundance: NA
d_gene: NA
j_gene: TRBJ1-2
v_gene: TRBV2
CDR3nt: TGTGCCAGCACGGCAGGGTTCGATGGCTACACCTTC
CDR3aa: CASTAGFDGYTF

abundance: NA
d_gene: NA
j_gene: TRBJ2-5
v_gene: TRBV18
CDR3nt: TGTGCCAGCTCACCGAACTCCGGGGAGACCCAGTACTTC
CDR3aa: CASSPNSGETQYF

abundance: NA
d_gene: NA
j_gene: TRBJ2-1
v_gene: TRBV6-5
CDR3nt: TGTGCCAGCAGTTCCGGGACCTACAATGAGCAGTTCTTC
CDR3aa: CASSSGTYNEQFF

abundance: NA
d_gene: TRBD2
j_gene: TRBJ2-1
v_gene: TRBV7-3
CDR3nt: TGTGCCAGCAGCTTAGAAGGGACTAGCGGGAGAAACAAGCAGTTCTTC
CDR3aa: CASSLEGTSGRNKQFF

abundance: NA
d_gene: NA
j_gene: TRBJ2-3
v_gene: TRBV28
CDR3nt: TGTGCCAGCAGCCCCCCGTGGGCCAAAGATACGCAGTATTTT
CDR3aa: CASSPPWAKDTQYF

abundance: NA
d_gene: TRBD2
j_gene: TRBJ2-1
v_gene: TRBV7-8
CDR3nt: TGTGCCAGCAGCCCCCCGCGTCTAGCGGGAGGCAATGAGCAGTTCTTC
CDR3aa: CASSPPRLAGGNEQFF

abundance: NA
d_gene: TRBD1
j_gene: TRBJ1-6
v_gene: TRBV28
CDR3nt: TGTGCCAGCAGTTTGGGTCCGGGACAGGGGGCACGAAATTCACCCCTCCACTTT
CDR3aa: CASSLGPGQGARNSPLHF

abundance: NA
d_gene: TRBD1
j_gene: TRBJ2-2
v_gene: TRBV7-6
CDR3nt: TGTGCCAGCAGCCCGACCGGGACAGAGAACACCGGGGAGCTGTTTTTT
CDR3aa: CASSPTGTENTGELFF

abundance: once
d_gene: NA
j_gene: TRBJ2-7
v_gene: TRBV7-9
CDR3nt: TGTGCCAGCAGCTTAAGGGACATCTCCTACGAGCAGTACTTC
CDR3aa: CASSLRDISYEQYF

abundance: NA
d_gene: TRBD2
j_gene: TRBJ2-1
v_gene: TRBV2
CDR3nt: TGTGCCAGCAGCTTACTAGCGGGAGTGAGTAATGAGCAGTTCTTC
CDR3aa: CASSLLAGVSNEQFF

abundance: NA
d_gene: NA
j_gene: TRBJ1-6
v_gene: TRBV27
CDR3nt: TGTGCCAGCAGTGGGACTCCCGGTTTACCCCTCCACTTT
CDR3aa: CASSGTPGLPLHF

abundance: NA
d_gene: TRBD1
j_gene: TRBJ1-1
v_gene: TRBV5-1
CDR3nt: TGCGCCAGCAGCCGAAAGGACAGGACGATGAACACTGAAGCTTTCTTT
CDR3aa: CASSRKDRTMNTEAFF

abundance: NA
d_gene: NA
j_gene: TRBJ2-7
v_gene: TRBV19
CDR3nt: TGTGCCAGTAGTAGAGGGGGAAACTCCTACGAGCAGTACTTC
CDR3aa: CASSRGGNSYEQYF

abundance: NA
d_gene: TRBD2
j_gene: TRBJ2-5
v_gene: TRBV15
CDR3nt: TGTGCCACCAGCAGAGCGGGGGGAACAGAGACCCAGTACTTC
CDR3aa: CATSRAGGTETQYF

abundance: once
d_gene: TRBD2
j_gene: TRBJ2-3
v_gene: TRBV6-6
CDR3nt: TGTGCCAGCAGTTCCGGAGGGCTAGCGGCGTCAGATACGCAGTATTTT
CDR3aa: CASSSGGLAASDTQYF

abundance: NA
d_gene: NA
j_gene: TRBJ2-2
v_gene: TRBV5-1
CDR3nt: TGCGCCAGCAGCCAACGACAGGGAGGCACCGGGGAGCTGTTTTTT
CDR3aa: CASSQRQGGTGELFF

abundance: once
d_gene: NA
j_gene: TRBJ2-2
v_gene: TRBV6-1
CDR3nt: TGTGCCAGCAGTGAAGAAAGGGGTGGGGAGCTGTTTTTT
CDR3aa: CASSEERGGELFF

abundance: NA
d_gene: NA
j_gene: TRBJ1-3
v_gene: TRBV7-6
CDR3nt: TGTGCCAGCAGCCAGGGGACGAGAAGTGGAAACACCATATATTTT
CDR3aa: CASSQGTRSGNTIYF

abundance: once
d_gene: NA
j_gene: TRBJ1-1
v_gene: TRBV7-2
CDR3nt: TGTGCCAGCAGCCTCGACCGGTCGGGAAATACTGAAGCTTTCTTT
CDR3aa: CASSLDRSGNTEAFF

abundance: NA
d_gene: NA
j_gene: TRBJ2-2
v_gene: TRBV7-9
CDR3nt: TGTGCCAGCAACCTTCAGCAGGCCTCCACCGGGGAGCTGTTTTTT
CDR3aa: CASNLQQASTGELFF

abundance: few
d_gene: TRBD1
j_gene: TRBJ1-6
v_gene: TRBV7-9
CDR3nt: TGTGCCAGCAGTTTCGGACAGGGCTTGAATTCACCCCTCCACTTT
CDR3aa: CASSFGQGLNSPLHF

abundance: NA
d_gene: TRBD2
j_gene: TRBJ2-5
v_gene: TRBV10-2
CDR3nt: TGCGCCAGCAGGCAACTAGCGGGAGAAGAGACCCAGTACTTC
CDR3aa: CASRQLAGEETQYF

abundance: NA
d_gene: NA
j_gene: TRBJ2-2
v_gene: TRBV4-1
CDR3nt: TGCGCCAGCAGCCAGAGCGGGTCGCGAGGGGTAGGTATCCGGGAGCTGTTTTTT
CDR3aa: CASSQSGSRGVGIRELFF

abundance: NA
d_gene: NA
j_gene: TRBJ2-3
v_gene: TRBV19
CDR3nt: TGTGCCAGTAGTATGTCTAATATCGGTAGCACAGATACGCAGTATTTT
CDR3aa: CASSMSNIGSTDTQYF

abundance: NA
d_gene: NA
j_gene: TRBJ2-7
v_gene: TRBV7-2
CDR3nt: TGTGCCAGCAGCTTGCCCGCCCAAGGAGCGAGGAGCTCCTACGAGCAGTACTTC
CDR3aa: CASSLPAQGARSSYEQYF

abundance: NA
d_gene: TRBD2
j_gene: TRBJ2-7
v_gene: TRBV4-1
CDR3nt: TGCGCCAGCAGCCAAGTCCCTCCTAGCGGGGACTCTTACGAGCAGTACTTC
CDR3aa: CASSQVPPSGDSYEQYF